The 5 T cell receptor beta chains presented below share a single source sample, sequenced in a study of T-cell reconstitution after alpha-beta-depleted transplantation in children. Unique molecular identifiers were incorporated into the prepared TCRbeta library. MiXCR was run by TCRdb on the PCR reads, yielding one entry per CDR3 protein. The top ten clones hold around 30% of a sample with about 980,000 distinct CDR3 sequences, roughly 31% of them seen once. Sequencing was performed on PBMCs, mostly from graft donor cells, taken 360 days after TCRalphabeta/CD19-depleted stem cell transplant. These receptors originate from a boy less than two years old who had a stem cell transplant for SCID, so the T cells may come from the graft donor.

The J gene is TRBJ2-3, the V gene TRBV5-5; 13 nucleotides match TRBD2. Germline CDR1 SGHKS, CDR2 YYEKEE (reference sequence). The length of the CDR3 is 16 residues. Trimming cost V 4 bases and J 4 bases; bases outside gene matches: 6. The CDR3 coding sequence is TGTGCCAGCAGCCTGCCGGGACTAGCGGGACCAGATACGCAGTATTTT. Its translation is CASSLPGLAGPDTQYF.

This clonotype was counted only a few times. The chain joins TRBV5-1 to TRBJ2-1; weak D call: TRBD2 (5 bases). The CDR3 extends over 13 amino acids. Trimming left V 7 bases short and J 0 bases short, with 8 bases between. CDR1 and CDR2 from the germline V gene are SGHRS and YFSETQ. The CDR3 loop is CASGLISYNEQFF. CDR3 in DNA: TGCGCCAGCGGACTGATCTCCTACAATGAGCAGTTCTTC.

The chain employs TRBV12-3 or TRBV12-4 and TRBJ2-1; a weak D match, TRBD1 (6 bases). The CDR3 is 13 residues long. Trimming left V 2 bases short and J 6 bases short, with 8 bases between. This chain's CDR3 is CASSLLGANEQFF. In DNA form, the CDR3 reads TGTGCCAGCAGTTTATTGGGGGCCAATGAGCAGTTCTTC.

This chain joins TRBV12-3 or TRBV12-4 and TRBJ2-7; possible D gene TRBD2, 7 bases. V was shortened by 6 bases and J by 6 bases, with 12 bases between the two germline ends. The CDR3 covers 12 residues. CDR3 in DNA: TGTGCCAGCAGCCCCGGGGGGCGCGAGCAGTACTTC. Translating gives CASSPGGREQYF.

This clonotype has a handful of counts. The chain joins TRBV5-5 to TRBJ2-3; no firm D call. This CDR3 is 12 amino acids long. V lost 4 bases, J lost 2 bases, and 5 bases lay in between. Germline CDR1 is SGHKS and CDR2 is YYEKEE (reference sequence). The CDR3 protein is CASSTPTDTQYF. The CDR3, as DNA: TGTGCCAGCAGCACGCCCACAGATACGCAGTATTTT. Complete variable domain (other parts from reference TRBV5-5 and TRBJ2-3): DAGVTQSPTHLIKTRGQQVTLRCSPISGHKSVSWYQQVLGQGPQFIFQYYEKEERGRGNFPDRFSARQFPNYSSELNVNALLLGDSALYLCASSTPTDTQYFGPGTRLTVL.